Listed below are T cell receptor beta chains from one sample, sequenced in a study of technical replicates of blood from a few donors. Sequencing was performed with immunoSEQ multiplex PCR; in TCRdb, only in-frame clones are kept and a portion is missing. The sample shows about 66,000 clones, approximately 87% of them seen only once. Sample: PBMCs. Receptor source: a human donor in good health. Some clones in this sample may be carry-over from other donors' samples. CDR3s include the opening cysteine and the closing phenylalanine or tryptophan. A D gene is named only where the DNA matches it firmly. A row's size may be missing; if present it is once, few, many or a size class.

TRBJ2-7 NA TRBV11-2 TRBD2 TGTGCCAGCAGCTTAGTTCCGCGGGGGGGCTCCGGTCGCGAGCAGTACTTC CASSLVPRGGSGREQYF
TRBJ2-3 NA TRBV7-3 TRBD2 TGTGCCAGCAGCCCGAAGGGGACTAGCGGGACGACAGATACGCAGTATTTT CASSPKGTSGTTDTQYF
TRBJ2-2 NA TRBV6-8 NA TGTGCCAGCAGTTACTTCGAGCGGAAGAACACCGGGGAGCTGTTTTTT CASSYFERKNTGELFF
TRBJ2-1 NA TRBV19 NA TGTGCCAGTAGTACCCTGGGGGGGGGCCCTGAGCAGTTCTTC CASSTLGGGPEQFF
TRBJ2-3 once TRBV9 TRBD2 TGTGCCAGCAGCGGGGTCTCCTCCGCGGGGGGCGGAGATACGCAGTATTTT CASSGVSSAGGGDTQYF
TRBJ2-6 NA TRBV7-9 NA TGTGCCAGCAGCCCCCAGCCGACGGGGGCTGGGGCCAACGTCCTGACTTTC CASSPQPTGAGANVLTF
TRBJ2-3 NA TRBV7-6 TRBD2 TGTGCCAGCAGCTCCCGGACTAGCGGGGGGCCTAGCACAGATACGCAGTATTTT CASSSRTSGGPSTDTQYF
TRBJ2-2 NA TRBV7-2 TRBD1 TGTGCCAGCAGCTCCCAGGGGGCGACCGGGGAGCTGTTTTTT CASSSQGATGELFF
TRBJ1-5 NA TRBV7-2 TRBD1 TGTGCCAGCAGCTTAGGACAGGGGCTTGACAATCAGCCCCAGCATTTT CASSLGQGLDNQPQHF
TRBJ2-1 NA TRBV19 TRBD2 TGTGCCAGTAGTATGAGACTAGCGGGAGAGGGTGAGCAGTTCTTC CASSMRLAGEGEQFF
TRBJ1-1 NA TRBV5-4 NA TGTGCCAGCAGCTCCGGGGATGTTGAAGCTTTCTTT CASSSGDVEAFF
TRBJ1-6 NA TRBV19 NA TGTGCCAGTAGTACGGGAGGGGGGAATTCACCCCTCCACTTT CASSTGGGNSPLHF
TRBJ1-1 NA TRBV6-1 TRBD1 TGTGCCAGCAGAGGGACAGGCGTTTTTACTGAAGCTTTCTTT CASRGTGVFTEAFF
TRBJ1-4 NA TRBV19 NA TGTGCCAGTAGATGGGCCGCGAATGAAAAACTGTTTTTT CASRWAANEKLFF
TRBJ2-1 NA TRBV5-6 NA TGTGCCAGCAGCTTGACGGGAAACTACAATGAGCAGTTCTTC CASSLTGNYNEQFF
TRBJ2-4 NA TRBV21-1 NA TGTGCCAGCAGCAGATCCGATATAGGGGGGAGCGGGAGGGCGGGAAACATTCAGTACTTC CASSRSDIGGSGRAGNIQYF
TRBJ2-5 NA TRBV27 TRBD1 TGTGCCAGCAAGACAGGGGGCCTAGAGACCCAGTACTTC CASKTGGLETQYF
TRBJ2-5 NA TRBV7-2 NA TGTGCCAGCAGCTTAGTGGGGGGGCGTGAGACCCAGTACTTC CASSLVGGRETQYF
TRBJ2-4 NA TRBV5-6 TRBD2 TGTGCCAGCAGTTTCCGGGCGGGAGGGAACATTCAGTACTTC CASSFRAGGNIQYF
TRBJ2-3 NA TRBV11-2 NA TGTGCCAGCAGCTTAGGTGGCTCCTCAGATACGCAGTATTTT CASSLGGSSDTQYF
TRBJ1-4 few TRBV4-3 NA TGCGCCAGCAGCCCGAGAGGGCAGCTTAATGAAAAACTGTTTTTT CASSPRGQLNEKLFF
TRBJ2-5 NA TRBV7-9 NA TGTGCCAGCAGCCCAGGGTTCGAGACCCAGTACTTC CASSPGFETQYF
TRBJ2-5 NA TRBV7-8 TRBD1 TGTGCCAGCAGCTTAGGTCAGGGGGTCAGGGAGACCCAGTACTTC CASSLGQGVRETQYF
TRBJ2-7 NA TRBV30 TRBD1 TGTGCCTGGCCTGACAGGGGTCCGAGCTCCTACGAGCAGTACTTC CAWPDRGPSSYEQYF
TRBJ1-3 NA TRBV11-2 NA TGTGCCAGCAGCCCAGTAGCGGCAGGGAAGTTTCGAAACACCATATATTTT CASSPVAAGKFRNTIYF
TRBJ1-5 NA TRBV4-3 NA TGCGCCAGCAGCCAAGATGGGCAGGTTCGTCAGCCCCAGCATTTT CASSQDGQVRQPQHF
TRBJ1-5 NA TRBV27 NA TGTGCCAGCAGTTTTCGGGGGGCTCAGCCCCAGCATTTT CASSFRGAQPQHF
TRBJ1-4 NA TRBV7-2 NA TGTGCCAGCAGCTTTTCCGGGGAAGCTAATGAAAAACTGTTTTTT CASSFSGEANEKLFF
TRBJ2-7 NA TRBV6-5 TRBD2 TGTGCCAGTAGAAAAGCGGGGGGGCTGGGCGAGCAGTACTTC CASRKAGGLGEQYF
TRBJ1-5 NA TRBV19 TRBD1 TGTGCCAGTAGTACCACACAGGGGCCCAATCAGCCCCAGCATTTT CASSTTQGPNQPQHF
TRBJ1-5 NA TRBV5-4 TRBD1 TGTGCCAGCAGCTTCGGAACAGGGGCAGGGCAGCCCCAGCATTTT CASSFGTGAGQPQHF
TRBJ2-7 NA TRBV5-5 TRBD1 TGTGCCAGCAGCCTCCGGGACAGGGTTGGCGAGCAGTACTTC CASSLRDRVGEQYF
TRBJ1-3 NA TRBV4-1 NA TGCGCCAGCAGACCTACAGGGTGGAACACCATATATTTT CASRPTGWNTIYF
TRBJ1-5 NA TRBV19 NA TGTGCCAGTAGTATAGTTCAGATCAATCAGCCCCAGCATTTT CASSIVQINQPQHF
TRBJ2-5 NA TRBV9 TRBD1 TGTGCCAGCAGCGCAGGACAGGGGGCGGTCGAGACCCAGTACTTC CASSAGQGAVETQYF
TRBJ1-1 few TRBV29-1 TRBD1 TGCAGCGCGACAGGGCTCAACACTGAAGCTTTCTTT CSATGLNTEAFF